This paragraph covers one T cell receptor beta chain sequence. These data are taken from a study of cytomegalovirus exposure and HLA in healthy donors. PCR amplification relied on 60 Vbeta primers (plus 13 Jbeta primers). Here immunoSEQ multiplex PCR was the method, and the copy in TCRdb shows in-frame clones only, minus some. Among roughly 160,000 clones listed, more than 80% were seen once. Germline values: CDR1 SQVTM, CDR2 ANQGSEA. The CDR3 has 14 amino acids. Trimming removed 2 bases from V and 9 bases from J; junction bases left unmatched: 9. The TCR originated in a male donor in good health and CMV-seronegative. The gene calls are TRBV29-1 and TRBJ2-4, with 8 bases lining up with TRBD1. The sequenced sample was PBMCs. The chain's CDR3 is CSVELTGAPVIQYF. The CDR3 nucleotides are TGCAGCGTTGAATTGACAGGGGCCCCGGTCATTCAGTACTTC.